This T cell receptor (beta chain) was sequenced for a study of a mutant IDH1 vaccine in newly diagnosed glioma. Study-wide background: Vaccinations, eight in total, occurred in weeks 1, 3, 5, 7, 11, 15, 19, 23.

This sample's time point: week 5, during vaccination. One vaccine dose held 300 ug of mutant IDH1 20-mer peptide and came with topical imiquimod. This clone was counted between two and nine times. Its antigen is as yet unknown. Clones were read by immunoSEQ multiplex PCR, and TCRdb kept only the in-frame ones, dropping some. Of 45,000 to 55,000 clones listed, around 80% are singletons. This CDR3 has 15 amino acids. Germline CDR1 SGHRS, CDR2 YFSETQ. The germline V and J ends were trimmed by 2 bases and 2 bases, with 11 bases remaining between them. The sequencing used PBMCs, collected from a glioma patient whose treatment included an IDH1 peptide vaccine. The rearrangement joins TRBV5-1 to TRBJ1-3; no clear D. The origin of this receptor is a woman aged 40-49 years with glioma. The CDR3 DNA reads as TGCGCCAGCAGCTTAACGATGGGAGCTGGAAACACCATATATTTT. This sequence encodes CASSLTMGAGNTIYF. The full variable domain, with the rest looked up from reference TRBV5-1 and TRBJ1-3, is KAGVTQTPRYLIKTRGQQVTLSCSPISGHRSVSWYQQTPGQGLQFLFEYFSETQRNKGNFPGRFSGRQFSNSRSEMNVSTLELGDSALYLCASSLTMGAGNTIYFGEGSWLTVV.